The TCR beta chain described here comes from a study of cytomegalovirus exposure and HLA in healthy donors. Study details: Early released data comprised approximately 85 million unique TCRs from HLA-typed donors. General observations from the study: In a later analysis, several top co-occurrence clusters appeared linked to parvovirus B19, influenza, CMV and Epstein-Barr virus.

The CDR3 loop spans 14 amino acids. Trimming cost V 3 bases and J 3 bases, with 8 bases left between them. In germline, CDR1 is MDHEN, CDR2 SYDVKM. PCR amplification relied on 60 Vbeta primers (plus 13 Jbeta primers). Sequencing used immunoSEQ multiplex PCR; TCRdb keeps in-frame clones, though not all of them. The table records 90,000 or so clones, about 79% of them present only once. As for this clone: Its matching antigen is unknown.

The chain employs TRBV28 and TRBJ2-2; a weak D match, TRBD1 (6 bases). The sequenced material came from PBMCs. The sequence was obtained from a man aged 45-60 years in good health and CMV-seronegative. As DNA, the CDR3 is TGTGCCAGCAGTTTTGAGGGGGACACCGGGGAGCTGTTTTTT. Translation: CASSFEGDTGELFF. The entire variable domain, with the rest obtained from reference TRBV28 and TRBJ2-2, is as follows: DVKVTQSSRYLVKRTGEKVFLECVQDMDHENMFWYRQDPGLGLRLIYFSYDVKMKEKGDIPEGYSVSREKKERFSLILESASTNQTSMYLCASSFEGDTGELFFGEGSRLTVL.